The 14 T cell receptor beta chains below all came from one sample that was sequenced in a study of shared T cell receptors in the human thymus. Assay used: immunoSEQ multiplex PCR; TCRdb lists only in-frame clones, some missing. The table lists fewer than 700,000 clones, roughly 90% of them singletons. The same sample was also studied in work on human thymus T cells.

Sequencing input: thymocytes. The receptor source for this set is a boy under three years old with a congenital heart defect.

The chain carries TRBV4-2 and TRBJ2-7, with 8 bases aligning to TRBD2. The CDR3 consists of 15 residues. Trimming removed 3 bases from V and 4 bases from J; junction bases left unmatched: 8. CDR1 LGHNA and CDR2 YNFKEQ come from the germline V gene. CDR3 protein: CASSQISGKGYEQYF. Here the CDR3 DNA reads TGTGCCAGCAGCCAGATTAGCGGGAAGGGGTACGAGCAGTACTTC.

This chain links TRBV14 with TRBJ2-1; 9 nucleotides line up with TRBD2. The V and J ends lost 5 bases and 1 base, in that order; junction bases with no gene match: 6. Germline CDR1 SGHDN, CDR2 FVKESK. The CDR3 extends over 16 amino acids. This CDR3 is CASSDSGRASYNEQFF. The CDR3 DNA is TGTGCCAGCAGCGATAGCGGGAGAGCTTCCTACAATGAGCAGTTCTTC. Variable domain in full (rest from reference TRBV14 and TRBJ2-1): EAGVTQFPSHSVIEKGQTVTLRCDPISGHDNLYWYRRVMGKEIKFLLHFVKESKQDESGMPNNRFLAERTGGTYSTLKVQPAELEDSGVYFCASSDSGRASYNEQFFGPGTRLTVL.

The chain couples TRBV4-1 to TRBJ1-2; the D gene is possibly TRBD1 (6 bases). The CDR3 covers 17 residues. V was trimmed by 4 bases and J by 7 bases, leaving 25 bases between them. Germline-derived CDR1 and CDR2 are MGHRA and YSYEKL. As DNA, the CDR3 is TGCGCCAGCAGCCGAACCTGGACAGTACATCATTCTCCTGGCTACACCTTC. Encoded protein: CASSRTWTVHHSPGYTF.

This sequence joins TRBV15 and TRBJ2-7; 7 nucleotides agree with TRBD1. The CDR3 consists of 16 residues. Germline assignment: CDR1 LNHNV and CDR2 YYDKDF (reference sequence). The V and J ends lost 3 bases and 3 bases, in that order; junction bases with no gene match: 11. The CDR3 loop reads CATSRDPRDSDYEQYF. The CDR3 bases are TGTGCCACCAGCAGGGATCCCCGGGACAGTGACTACGAGCAGTACTTC.

The CDR3 loop reads CASSLATQGLAGTDTQYF. CDR3 DNA sequence: TGCGCCAGCAGCTTGGCCACCCAGGGACTAGCGGGCACAGATACGCAGTATTTT. The rearrangement links TRBV5-1 to TRBJ2-3; 11 positions agree with TRBD2. This CDR3 contains 18 residues. The V and J ends lost 0 bases and 1 base, in that order; junction bases with no gene match: 7. Germline assignment: CDR1 SGHRS and CDR2 YFSETQ.

The chain combines TRBV4-3 with TRBJ2-1; tentative D call: TRBD2 (5 bases). CDR1 LGHNA and CDR2 YSLEER come from the germline V gene. This CDR3 region has 17 residues. V lost 1 base and J 3 bases, leaving 16 bases between the germline ends. As DNA, the CDR3 is TGCGCCAGCAGCCAAGTTCGAATGAGGGTCCTCTACAATGAGCAGTTCTTC. This translates into CASSQVRMRVLYNEQFF.

This chain connects TRBV5-1 to TRBJ2-4, with TRBD2 identical over 11 bases. Germline lookup yields CDR1 SGHRS and CDR2 YFSETQ. The length of the CDR3 is 18 residues. V lost 2 bases, J lost 7 bases, and 14 bases stayed unmatched. CDR3 DNA sequence: TGCGCCAGCAGCTTAAAGGGGGGACTAGCGGAGGTCGAGAACATTCAGTACTTC. Amino acids: CASSLKGGLAEVENIQYF.

The V call is TRBV9, the J call TRBJ2-7; the D gene is possibly TRBD2 (6 bases). Germline V gene sequence: CDR1 SGDLS, CDR2 YYNGEE. The V end was cut by 3 bases, the J end by 5 bases, with 18 bases between. This CDR3 is 15 amino acids long. For the CDR3, the DNA is TGTGCCAGCAGCGCTCGGGACTCCTACTACCACGAGCAGTACTTC. Its translation is CASSARDSYYHEQYF.

This chain connects TRBV15 to TRBJ2-1; D remains unclear. Germline-derived CDR1 and CDR2 are LNHNV and YYDKDF (reference sequence). The V gene lost 0 bases and the J gene lost 5 bases, with 14 bases spanning the gap. The CDR3 loop spans 16 amino acids. The CDR3 is CATSRDTHGDDNEQFF. The CDR3 nucleotides are TGTGCCACCAGCAGAGATACTCATGGTGATGACAATGAGCAGTTCTTC. Drawing the rest from reference TRBV15 and TRBJ2-1, the complete variable domain is DAMVIQNPRYQVTQFGKPVTLSCSQTLNHNVMYWYQQKSSQAPKLLFHYYDKDFNNEADTPDNFQSRRPNTSFCFLDIRSPGLGDTAMYLCATSRDTHGDDNEQFFGPGTRLTVL.

The CDR3 DNA sequence: TGTGCCAGCAGCTTAGCGGGGCCCCTCTACGAGCAGTACTTC. Translating it yields CASSLAGPLYEQYF. The chain combines TRBV5-6 with TRBJ2-7; 7 positions agree with TRBD2. CDR1 is SGHDT, CDR2 YYEEEE, per germline. After removal of 2 bases from V and 3 bases from J, the junction contained 5 bases not matched to a gene. CDR3 length: 14 residues.

V gene TRBV7-9 combines with J gene TRBJ1-1; 11 bases fit TRBD1. CDR1 and CDR2 from the germline V gene are SEHNR and FQNEAQ (reference sequence). Germline trimming cut 4 bases from V and 5 bases from J; bases unmatched to any gene: 3. This CDR3 is 14 amino acids long. Written as DNA, the CDR3 is TGTGCCAGCAGCTCGGACAGGGGGCAGACTGAAGCTTTCTTT. Its translation is CASSSDRGQTEAFF.

The chain links TRBV7-2 to TRBJ1-5; TRBD1 might be the D (5 bases). Germline values: CDR1 SGHTA, CDR2 FQGNSA. Between the trimmed V and J ends, which lost 1 base and 7 bases, there was a span of 14 bases. The CDR3 loop spans 15 amino acids. The CDR3: CASSLVGRAGQPQHF. The CDR3 region has the DNA TGTGCCAGCAGCTTAGTAGGCAGGGCGGGGCAGCCCCAGCATTTT.

This rearrangement joins TRBV6-1 to TRBJ2-3, with D possibly matching TRBD1 (6 bases). This CDR3 has 18 amino acids. The V end was cut by 1 base, the J end by 0 bases, with 17 bases between. Germline V gene lookup returns CDR1 MNHNS and CDR2 SASEGT. The CDR3 DNA reads TGTGCCAGCAGTGAAGAAGGTGGCCAGGGGATTAGCACAGATACGCAGTATTTT. Translation gives CASSEEGGQGISTDTQYF.

The chain carries TRBV11-2 and TRBJ2-1; D perhaps matches TRBD2 (7 bases). The CDR3 has 15 amino acids. Trimming stripped 5 bases from V and 4 bases from J, with 15 bases between. Germline CDR1 and CDR2: SGHAT and FQNNGV. CDR3 amino acids: CASSPEGGGYNEQFF. DNA for the CDR3: TGTGCCAGCAGCCCCGAAGGGGGGGGTTACAATGAGCAGTTCTTC.